Sequencing of this TCR beta chain was carried out in a study of T cell repertoires in cytomegalovirus infection. TCRdb re-called the reads through MiXCR, storing one row per CDR3 protein. The sample records about 900,000 distinct CDR3 sequences, roughly 31% being singletons. Only a few counts were recorded for this clonotype. Its target is unknown. The V and J ends lost 7 bases and 2 bases, in that order; junction bases with no gene match: 10. The CDR3 length is 17 residues. Germline CDR1 is SGHVS and CDR2 is FNYEAQ. This clonotype was obtained from a human donor in good health (CMV status not recorded). Some clones in this sample may be carry-over from other donors' samples. The starting material was cultured CD8+ T cells from PBMCs, obtained from culture after CMV antigen stimulation. The chain is built from TRBV7-6 and TRBJ2-2; 10 positions match TRBD1. The CDR3 DNA reads as TGTGCCAGCACCGAATACCGGGACAGGGGAAACACCGGGGAGCTGTTTTTT. It is translated as CASTEYRDRGNTGELFF.